Following are 17 T cell receptor beta chains from one sample sequenced in a study of human T cells and chemical hapten exposure (dated by TCRdb to the early 2020s). Libraries came from RACE. The data were produced on a NextSeq 500. TCRdb reworked the public reads: Q25 trimming with fastp, MiXCR clone assembly, productive beta chains retained. A single entry per CDR3 protein holds the most common genes and DNA from its merged rows. The sample profile shows some 180,000 distinct CDR3 sequences; roughly a quarter of them were found once. Jointly, the top ten make up 2% to 2.5% of the sample. This sample's time point label indicates: patch test 3, about 24 weeks after DPC sensitization. In the paper's terms, the treatment or condition label means: therapeutic diphenylcyclopropenone sensitization with weekly scalp DPC. Sequences were derived from whole blood, sampled in connection with sensitization to the hapten diphenylcyclopropenone (DPC). The source is a woman aged 35 to 49 with alopecia areata. Some clones in this sample may be carry-over from other donors' samples.

CDR3 residues: CASSYSTSNQPQHF. The CDR3 DNA reads TGTGCCAGCAGTTACTCGACTAGCAATCAGCCCCAGCATTTT. V gene TRBV6-6 combines with J gene TRBJ1-5; no reliable D call. V shed 0 bases and J shed 0 bases, with 3 bases lying between them. Germline V lookup: CDR1 MNHNY, CDR2 SVGAGI (reference sequence). The CDR3 consists of 14 residues.

This clonotype has just one count. Here the CDR3 DNA reads TGTGCCAGCAGTTCCGGACTAGCGGGGGGCCCAGGGGAGCAGTACTTC. Protein sequence: CASSSGLAGGPGEQYF. V usage is TRBV6-2 or TRBV6-3 and J usage is TRBJ2-7, with 14 bases matching TRBD2. CDR1 and CDR2 (germline): MNHEY, SVGEGT. The ends lost 4 bases at V and 7 bases at J; junction bases unmatched: 9. There are 16 residues in the CDR3.

The chain carries TRBV6-1 and TRBJ1-1; D gene ambiguous. This CDR3 has 15 residues. The germline V gene encodes CDR1 MNHNS and CDR2 SASEGT. V lost 0 bases, J lost 6 bases, and 14 bases lay in between. CDR3 in amino acids: CASSEAGRWEAEAFF. The CDR3 nucleotides read TGTGCCAGCAGTGAAGCTGGACGTTGGGAGGCTGAAGCTTTCTTT.

This clonotype was observed a handful of times. The CDR3 sequence is CASSSGTSYSYEQYF. The CDR3, as DNA: TGTGCCAGCAGCTCCGGGACTTCATACTCCTACGAGCAGTACTTC. The J gene is TRBJ2-7, the V gene TRBV25-1; tentatively, D is TRBD2 (6 bases). CDR3 length: 15 amino acids. V lost 6 bases and J lost 0, with 15 bases in between. Germline V gene sequence: CDR1 MGHDK, CDR2 SYGVNS.

The CDR3 nucleotides read TGTGCCAGCAGCCCGATAGCGGGTGCCTACGAGCAGTACTTC. Translation gives CASSPIAGAYEQYF. V gene TRBV7-9 combines with J gene TRBJ2-7; 7 bases line up with TRBD2. From germline, CDR1 is SEHNR and CDR2 FQNEAQ (reference sequence). The V gene end was trimmed by 5 bases and the J gene end by 2 bases; junction bases not matched to a gene: 6. The CDR3 sequence is 14 residues long.

V is TRBV5-1 and J is TRBJ2-1, with 10 bases aligning to TRBD2. This CDR3 spans 17 amino acids. After removal of 1 base from V and 8 bases from J, the junction contained 12 bases not matched to a gene. The V gene's germline CDR1 is SGHRS and CDR2 YFSETQ. The DNA of the CDR3 is TGCGCCAGCAGCTTGTTGGTAGCGGGGGGTACAGGGGATGAGCAGTTCTTC. This sequence encodes CASSLLVAGGTGDEQFF.

This clonotype was counted at least ten times. This chain joins TRBV4-2 and TRBJ2-3, with 8 bases identical to TRBD2. The V gene end was trimmed by 1 base and the J gene end by 0 bases; junction bases not matched to a gene: 3. This CDR3 region has 16 residues. Germline values: CDR1 LGHNA, CDR2 YNFKEQ. In DNA, the CDR3 is TGTGCCAGCAGCCAAGGCCCTAGCGGGAGCACAGATACGCAGTATTTT. This gives the protein CASSQGPSGSTDTQYF.

J is TRBJ2-3 and V is TRBV4-2; no firm D call. The germline V gene has CDR1 LGHNA and CDR2 YNFKEQ. The CDR3 spans 15 residues. V was shortened by 3 bases and J by 3 bases, with 13 bases between the two germline ends. CDR3 in DNA: TGTGCCAGCAGCCAGTTCGGCTCCTGGACAGATACGCAGTATTTT. Residues: CASSQFGSWTDTQYF.

This clonotype has a handful of counts. The V and J genes are TRBV2 and TRBJ2-1, with TRBD2 identical over 9 bases. Germline V gene data show CDR1 as SNHLY and CDR2 as FYNNEI. This CDR3 contains 13 residues. The V gene end was trimmed by 6 bases and the J gene end by 7 bases; junction bases not matched to a gene: 4. The CDR3 spells CASRSSGDNEQFF. The CDR3 DNA follows: TGTGCCAGCAGATCTAGCGGGGATAATGAGCAGTTCTTC.

The chain employs TRBV9 and TRBJ2-5, with 15 bases that match TRBD2. The CDR3 runs to 15 residues. The J segment lost 9 bases and the V segment lost 3 bases, leaving 6 bases of the junction unmatched. Germline CDR1 and CDR2: SGDLS and YYNGEE. The CDR3: CASSEGLAGGLPQYF. As DNA, the CDR3 is TGTGCCAGCAGCGAAGGACTAGCGGGAGGGCTCCCCCAGTACTTC.

Only a few counts were recorded for this clonotype. The rearrangement links TRBV2 to TRBJ2-7, with unresolved D. This CDR3 region has 12 residues. V gave up 7 bases and J gave up 0 bases, with 7 bases separating them. CDR1 and CDR2 (germline): SNHLY, FYNNEI. CDR3 nucleotide sequence: TGTGCCAGCAAACGGGCCTCCTACGAGCAGTACTTC. Its protein product is CASKRASYEQYF.

The chain couples TRBV12-3 or TRBV12-4 to TRBJ1-2, with 7 nucleotides matching TRBD1. The CDR3 totals 13 residues. With 4 bases clipped from V and 3 bases from J, the junction kept 2 bases outside the gene matches. CDR3 coding DNA: TGTGCCAGCAGTTCGCAGGGGGACTATGGCTACACCTTC. Protein: CASSSQGDYGYTF.

J is TRBJ2-7 and V is TRBV28; 13 positions agree with TRBD2. The CDR3 contains 17 residues. The germline V gene encodes CDR1 MDHEN and CDR2 SYDVKM. V trimming: 6 bases; J trimming: 0 bases; junction bases outside the gene matches: 8. CDR3 loop: CASSKTSGRALSYEQYF. CDR3 in DNA: TGTGCCAGCAGCAAAACTAGCGGGAGGGCCCTCTCCTACGAGCAGTACTTC.

The chain uses TRBV28 and TRBJ2-7; perhaps TRBD1 as D (5 bases). The CDR3 is 14 amino acids. Germline CDR1 reads MDHEN; CDR2 reads SYDVKM. V was shortened by 6 bases and J by 3 bases, with 15 bases between the two germline ends. The CDR3 DNA follows: TGTGCCAGCAGGGGTGACAGTATCCGCTACGAGCAGTACTTC. This gives the protein CASRGDSIRYEQYF.

V gene TRBV6-2 or TRBV6-3 combines with J gene TRBJ2-2; TRBD1 agrees at 8 bases. The CDR3 length is 14 residues. Trimming removed 7 bases from V and 4 bases from J; junction bases left unmatched: 5. The germline V gene has CDR1 MNHEY and CDR2 SVGEGT. In DNA form, the CDR3 reads TGTGCCAGCATTTTTGACAGGGGCACCGGGGAGCTGTTTTTT. This sequence encodes CASIFDRGTGELFF.

Only a few counts were recorded for this clonotype. The chain recombines TRBV5-1 with TRBJ2-7; weak D call: TRBD2 (6 bases). The CDR3 runs 14 residues. Germline CDR1 is SGHRS and CDR2 is YFSETQ. Trimming cost V 4 bases and J 3 bases, with 14 bases left between them. CDR3 sequence reads: CASSPASESYEQYF. The CDR3 region has the DNA TGCGCCAGCAGCCCGGCTAGCGAGAGCTACGAGCAGTACTTC. The whole variable domain, remainder taken from reference TRBV5-1 and TRBJ2-7, is KAGVTQTPRYLIKTRGQQVTLSCSPISGHRSVSWYQQTPGQGLQFLFEYFSETQRNKGNFPGRFSGRQFSNSRSEMNVSTLELGDSALYLCASSPASESYEQYFGPGTRLTVT.

The chain is built from TRBV9 and TRBJ2-6; 7 nucleotides agree with TRBD1. The V segment lost 4 bases and the J segment 0 bases; nucleotides outside the gene matches: 4. Germline assignment: CDR1 SGDLS and CDR2 YYNGEE. CDR3 size: 16 residues. The CDR3 here is CASSPWDSSGANVLTF. In DNA, the CDR3 is TGTGCCAGCAGCCCATGGGACAGCTCTGGGGCCAACGTCCTGACTTTC.